The 17 T cell receptor beta chains in this list originate from one sample, sequenced in a study of regulatory T cells in long-lasting Graves disease. Time point specified: newly diagnosed GD, antithyroid drugs for less than 3 months. From PBMCs, RNA was extracted and then used to make the TCR library. Arm-PCR of CDR3 regions and iRepertoire HTBI primers were the basis on which TCR beta libraries were built. TCRdb ran MiXCR on the multiplex PCR reads and lists one entry per CDR3 protein. This sample has roughly 420,000 distinct CDR3 sequences, with 15% to 17% found just once. The sample was peripheral blood mononuclear cells (PBMCs), taken at new diagnosis, from a patient treated with antithyroid drugs. The receptors were sampled from a female donor with Graves disease.

This clonotype was recorded many times. The chain joins TRBV2 to TRBJ1-6; the match to TRBD1 covers 10 bases. Germline V lookup: CDR1 SNHLY, CDR2 FYNNEI. The V segment lost 6 bases and the J segment 6 bases; nucleotides outside the gene matches: 8. The CDR3 is 16 amino acids. The CDR3: CASRAPGQGFNSPLHF. Written as DNA, the CDR3 is TGTGCCAGCAGAGCTCCGGGACAGGGGTTTAATTCACCCCTCCACTTT.

The sample holds many counts of this clonotype. The rearrangement uses TRBV11-1 and TRBJ2-2, with TRBD1 matching over 9 bases. The CDR3 consists of 15 residues. The trim removed 5 bases at V and 7 bases at J, leaving 8 bases unmatched. Germline CDR1 and CDR2: SGHAT and FQDESV (reference sequence). The DNA of the CDR3 is TGTGCCAGCAGCCACAATACAGGGGGCTTCGGGGAGCTGTTTTTT. Its translation is CASSHNTGGFGELFF. Using reference TRBV11-1 and TRBJ2-2 for the parts outside the CDR3, the full variable domain is EAEVAQSPRYKITEKSQAVAFWCDPISGHATLYWYRQILGQGPELLVQFQDESVVDDSQLPKDRFSAERLKGVDSTLKIQPAELGDSAMYLCASSHNTGGFGELFFGEGSRLTVL.

This clonotype was seen at least ten times. The rearrangement joins TRBV29-1 to TRBJ1-5; no clear D gene. Trimming took 4 bases from V and 0 from J, leaving 7 bases between them. Germline assignment: CDR1 SQVTM and CDR2 ANQGSEA. This CDR3 region has 13 residues. The CDR3 DNA sequence: TGCAGCGTTGTGAGTGATAGCAATCAGCCCCAGCATTTT. Residues: CSVVSDSNQPQHF.

This clonotype has only a few counts. The chain carries TRBV15 and TRBJ1-2; 8 bases match TRBD1. Trimming cost V 5 bases and J 1 base; bases outside gene matches: 21. The CDR3 contains 20 residues. Germline V gene data show CDR1 as LNHNV and CDR2 as YYDKDF (reference sequence). The CDR3: CATSPPQGQALTRGNYGYTF. The CDR3, as DNA: TGTGCCACCAGCCCACCCCAGGGACAGGCCCTCACGCGGGGTAACTATGGCTACACCTTC. The full variable domain, with the rest looked up from reference TRBV15 and TRBJ1-2, is DAMVIQNPRYQVTQFGKPVTLSCSQTLNHNVMYWYQQKSSQAPKLLFHYYDKDFNNEADTPDNFQSRRPNTSFCFLDIRSPGLGDTAMYLCATSPPQGQALTRGNYGYTFGSGTRLTVV.

This clonotype was observed at least ten times. V usage is TRBV20-1 and J usage is TRBJ2-3, with no clear D. Germline V CDR1 and CDR2: DFQATT, SNEGSKA (reference sequence). V was trimmed by 3 bases and J by 2 bases, leaving 9 bases between them. This CDR3 spans 13 amino acids. The CDR3 protein is CSASRASTDTQYF. The CDR3, as DNA: TGCAGTGCTAGCCGGGCCTCCACAGATACGCAGTATTTT.

This clonotype was counted ten times or more. The chain recombines TRBV6-2 or TRBV6-3 with TRBJ1-3, with unresolved D. Germline values: CDR1 MNHEY, CDR2 SVGEGT. This CDR3 is built from 13 residues. V gave up 5 bases and J gave up 0 bases, with 5 bases separating them. CDR3 region: CASSATSGNTIYF. CDR3 nucleotides: TGTGCCAGCAGTGCAACCTCTGGAAACACCATATATTTT.

This clonotype was observed at least ten times. The chain is built from TRBV12-3 or TRBV12-4 and TRBJ2-7; no clear D. The CDR3 is 14 residues long. Between the trimmed V and J ends, which lost 1 base and 3 bases, there was a span of 10 bases. CDR3 nucleotides: TGTGCCAGCAGTTTAGGTTGGGCCGACTACGAGCAGTACTTC. Its protein product is CASSLGWADYEQYF.

There are a few counts of this clonotype. The chain uses TRBV7-2 and TRBJ1-5; D call uncertain. The ends were cut back, 5 bases at V and 8 bases at J, with 16 bases in the middle. The CDR3 runs 14 residues. Looked up from germline, CDR1 is SGHTA and CDR2 is FQGNSA. CDR3 loop: CASSPGPAGKPQHF. The CDR3 DNA follows: TGTGCCAGCAGCCCAGGACCGGCCGGCAAGCCCCAGCATTTT.

This clonotype occurred many times. CDR3: CSARDWDSYEQYF. The CDR3 DNA reads TGCAGTGCTAGAGATTGGGACTCCTACGAGCAGTACTTC. The rearrangement uses TRBV20-1 and TRBJ2-7; D call uncertain. V was shortened by 0 bases and J by 0 bases, with 6 bases between the two germline ends. The germline V gene has CDR1 DFQATT and CDR2 SNEGSKA (reference sequence). CDR3 length: 13 amino acids.

This clonotype was recorded at least ten times. The chain recombines TRBV2 with TRBJ1-5; 12 bases map to TRBD1. The ends lost 1 base at V and 1 base at J; junction bases unmatched: 8. Germline V gene sequence: CDR1 SNHLY, CDR2 FYNNEI. This CDR3 is 19 amino acids long. The CDR3 sequence is CASSEVAGTGGKSNQPQHF. The CDR3 DNA sequence: TGTGCCAGCAGTGAAGTAGCCGGGACAGGGGGCAAAAGCAATCAGCCCCAGCATTTT.

This clonotype was seen many times. The chain employs TRBV3-1 and TRBJ1-5; D gene ambiguous. The germline V gene encodes CDR1 LGHDT and CDR2 YNNKEL (reference sequence). The V and J ends lost 0 bases and 4 bases respectively, with 7 bases between them. This CDR3 is 14 amino acids long. The CDR3 nucleotides read TGTGCCAGCAGCCAAGAGAGGTTTAATCAGCCCCAGCATTTT. Its translation: CASSQERFNQPQHF.

This clonotype appeared many times. V and J are TRBV20-1 and TRBJ2-3, with D perhaps TRBD2 (6 bases). V lost 3 bases and J lost 1, with 8 bases in between. The CDR3 extends over 13 amino acids. Looked up from germline, CDR1 is DFQATT and CDR2 is SNEGSKA (reference sequence). In DNA form, the CDR3 reads TGCAGTGCTAGTGGGGAGGGCACAGATACGCAGTATTTT. Translating it yields CSASGEGTDTQYF.

With respect to this clonotype: A read error is the likely source, as a far larger clone sits one nucleotide away. The chain is built from TRBV12-5 and TRBJ1-1, with D possibly matching TRBD1 (5 bases). This CDR3 comprises 13 residues. The germline CDR1 and CDR2 sequences are LGHNT and FRNRAP. The CDR3 DNA sequence: TGTGCTAGTGGCACCGGGGGGAACACTGGAGCTTTCTTT. Protein: CASGTGGNTGAFF.

The table lists this clonotype with many counts. This chain joins TRBV20-1 and TRBJ2-5; 10 nucleotides match TRBD2. The CDR3 consists of 15 residues. Germline CDR1 DFQATT, CDR2 SNEGSKA (reference sequence). With V trimmed by 3 bases and J by 2 bases, 6 bases remained unmatched. The CDR3 is CSASGTSGNQETQYF. In DNA, the CDR3 is TGCAGTGCTAGCGGAACTAGCGGGAATCAAGAGACCCAGTACTTC.

Of note for this clonotype: A much more abundant neighbour one base away suggests this may be a read error. The V and J genes are TRBV7-2 and TRBJ2-5; D call uncertain. CDR1 and CDR2 (germline): SGHTA, FQGNSA. V shed 9 bases and J shed 0 bases, with 14 bases lying between them. This CDR3 has 14 residues. The CDR3 DNA follows: TGTGCCAGGACCCCGGGCCTCCACCAAGAGACCCAGTACTTC. Translation: CARTPGLHQETQYF.

In its sample, this clonotype was seen a few times. The J gene is TRBJ2-1, the V gene TRBV5-4; D might be TRBD1 (5 bases). Trimming pared 9 bases from V and 0 bases from J, leaving 22 bases between. Germline CDR1 SGHNT, CDR2 YYREEE (reference sequence). CDR3 length equals 17 residues. CDR3 amino acids: CANRFQPTVSSYNEQFF. CDR3 coding DNA: TGTGCCAACAGGTTCCAGCCGACAGTGAGCTCCTACAATGAGCAGTTCTTC.

This clonotype was found many times. The rearrangement joins TRBV29-1 to TRBJ1-1; D possibly corresponds to TRBD1 (5 bases). CDR1 is SQVTM, CDR2 ANQGSEA, per germline. CDR3 length: 13 residues. V lost 7 bases to trimming and J lost 2 bases, with 14 bases between them. In nucleotides, the CDR3 is TGCAGCGGTCTTAGGGGCGTAAACACTGAAGCTTTCTTT. This translates into CSGLRGVNTEAFF.